Below are 20 T cell receptor beta chains sequenced from a single sample in a study of blood T cell repertoires in COVID-19 (dated by TCRdb to 2018 to 2021). Preparation of the library involved the immunoSEQ multiplex PCR assay. TCRdb's version of the immuneACCESS table is confined to in-frame rearrangements and falls short of the full clone set. An unresolved V gene accounts for under half of the shortfall where checked; the remainder is of unknown origin. Present in this sample are about 160,000 clones, 76% of which were seen just once. The ten largest clones take up approximately 3.7% of the sample. Sequencing was done on a sample of peripheral blood. The receptors shown here come from a woman over 75 with acute or convalescent COVID-19.

The chain combines TRBV6-5 with TRBJ2-1; TRBD2 is a possible D gene (6 bases). The germline CDR1 and CDR2 sequences are MNHEY and SVGAGI. Between the trimmed V and J ends, which lost 7 bases and 7 bases, there was a span of 14 bases. The CDR3 length is 13 residues. The CDR3 spells CASKGRGWNEQFF. The CDR3 DNA follows: TGTGCCAGCAAGGGCCGGGGGTGGAATGAGCAGTTCTTC.

This clone was detected once. V usage is TRBV19 and J usage is TRBJ1-2; 7 positions match TRBD1. The junction had 8 bases not matched to a gene; V was cut back by 5 bases and J by 5 bases. The CDR3 has 14 amino acids. Germline lookup yields CDR1 LNHDA and CDR2 SQIVND (reference sequence). The CDR3 here is CASSDGTEIYGYTF. The CDR3 bases are TGTGCCAGTAGTGATGGGACAGAGATATATGGCTACACCTTC.

This clone was detected once. The rearrangement joins TRBV18 to TRBJ1-6; D may be TRBD1 (5 bases). Looked up from germline, CDR1 is KGHSH and CDR2 is LQKENI. Trimming pared 4 bases from V and 7 bases from J, leaving 8 bases between. The CDR3 is 13 amino acids. This chain's CDR3 is CASSLDRNSPLHF. The CDR3 DNA is TGTGCCAGCTCACTCGACAGAAATTCACCCCTCCACTTT.

CDR3 sequence (DNA): TGCGCCAGCAGCCAAGATGTAGTAGCGGGTCAGGGCCGGGGCAAAAACATTCAGTACTTC. This gives the protein CASSQDVVAGQGRGKNIQYF. This sequence joins TRBV4-3 and TRBJ2-4, with 7 bases that match TRBD2. This CDR3 has 20 residues. The ends lost 0 bases at V and 3 bases at J; junction bases unmatched: 17. Germline V lookup: CDR1 LGHNA, CDR2 YSLEER.

A single count supports this clone. J is TRBJ2-1 and V is TRBV6-5; a possible D gene is TRBD1 (6 bases). The CDR3 covers 15 residues. Looked up from germline, CDR1 is MNHEY and CDR2 is SVGAGI. V was shortened by 6 bases and J by 1 base, with 13 bases between the two germline ends. In DNA form, the CDR3 reads TGTGCCAGCAGCGCAGGGGAGTTATCCTACAATGAGCAGTTCTTC. It is translated as CASSAGELSYNEQFF.

This chain connects TRBV4-2 to TRBJ2-2; the D is unclear. Deletions cut 6 bases from V and 2 bases from J, with 10 bases between. This CDR3 region has 14 residues. Germline loops: CDR1 LGHNA, CDR2 YNFKEQ. The CDR3 DNA follows: TGTGCCAGCAGGAAAGAGGTCAACACCGGGGAGCTGTTTTTT. Translation: CASRKEVNTGELFF.

CDR3 coding DNA: TGTGCCAGCAGCTCCGAGGGAGTATCCTACAATGAGCAGTTCTTC. Protein sequence: CASSSEGVSYNEQFF. V and J are TRBV7-8 and TRBJ2-1; perhaps TRBD2 as D (5 bases). Trimming took off 4 bases at V and 1 base at J, with 11 bases between the two ends. This CDR3 has 15 amino acids. In germline, CDR1 is SGHVS, CDR2 FQNEAQ.

The chain employs TRBV30 and TRBJ1-2; weak D call: TRBD1 (6 bases). This CDR3 has 13 residues. Germline assignment: CDR1 GTSNPN and CDR2 SVGIG (reference sequence). The V gene lost 7 bases and the J gene lost 4 bases, with 16 bases spanning the gap. The CDR3, as DNA: TGTGCCTCAGGGGCAACAACCCTCTATGGCTACACCTTC. Its translation is CASGATTLYGYTF.

This clone came up a few times. The genes are TRBV5-1 and TRBJ2-7; D gene unclear. The CDR3 loop spans 11 amino acids. Germline CDR1 SGHRS, CDR2 YFSETQ. V lost 4 bases and J 7 bases, leaving 9 bases between the germline ends. CDR3: CASSASREQYF. CDR3 bases: TGCGCCAGCAGCGCCTCCAGGGAGCAGTACTTC.

J is TRBJ2-1 and V is TRBV18; the match to TRBD2 covers 9 bases. Germline lookup yields CDR1 KGHSH and CDR2 LQKENI. The length of the CDR3 is 16 residues. The V and J ends lost 2 bases and 4 bases, in that order; junction bases with no gene match: 6. The CDR3 loop reads CASSPAPSGKYNEQFF. Here the CDR3 DNA reads TGTGCCAGCTCACCAGCTCCTAGCGGGAAATACAATGAGCAGTTCTTC.

This rearrangement joins TRBV5-1 to TRBJ2-5; tentative D call: TRBD2 (5 bases). Germline CDR1 and CDR2: SGHRS and YFSETQ. This CDR3 contains 12 residues. Trimming stripped 1 base from V and 5 bases from J, with 6 bases between. The CDR3 sequence: CASSLPGETQYF. DNA for the CDR3: TGCGCCAGCAGCTTGCCGGGGGAGACCCAGTACTTC. Based on the CDR3 plus reference TRBV5-1 and TRBJ2-5, the full variable domain is KAGVTQTPRYLIKTRGQQVTLSCSPISGHRSVSWYQQTPGQGLQFLFEYFSETQRNKGNFPGRFSGRQFSNSRSEMNVSTLELGDSALYLCASSLPGETQYFGPGTRLLVL.

This sequence joins TRBV30 and TRBJ2-1; 10 bases are a match to TRBD2. The CDR3 sequence is 15 residues long. V gave up 4 bases and J gave up 9 bases; unmatched junction bases: 12. Per the germline V gene, CDR1 is GTSNPN and CDR2 is SVGIG (reference sequence). The CDR3 DNA reads as TGTGCCTGGACTGCCGCTTTAGCGGGGGGTGCTGAGCAGTTCTTC. It yields the protein CAWTAALAGGAEQFF. Full variable domain (remainder filled in from reference TRBV30 and TRBJ2-1): SQTIHQWPATLVQPVGSPLSLECTVEGTSNPNLYWYRQAAGRGLQLLFYSVGIGQISSEVPQNLSASRPQDRQFILSSKKLLLSDSGFYLCAWTAALAGGAEQFFGPGTRLTVL.

CDR3 in amino acids: CASSRPGQLHEAFF. The CDR3 coding sequence is TGTGCCAGCAGTCGCCCGGGACAGCTGCACGAAGCTTTCTTT. The J gene is TRBJ1-1, the V gene TRBV6-6; 7 bases align to TRBD1. CDR3 length equals 14 residues. Germline CDR1 reads MNHNY; CDR2 reads SVGAGI (reference sequence). J was trimmed by 8 bases and V by 5 bases; bases with no gene match: 11.

CDR3 bases: TGTGCCAGCTCACCCCGGGACAGGGGGGGGAACACTGAAGCTTTCTTT. It encodes CASSPRDRGGNTEAFF. The chain joins TRBV18 to TRBJ1-1, with 11 bases that match TRBD1. With V trimmed by 3 bases and J by 1 base, 4 bases remained unmatched. From germline, CDR1 is KGHSH and CDR2 LQKENI. There are 16 residues in the CDR3.

The chain links TRBV19 to TRBJ1-2, with D uncertain. The CDR3 consists of 14 residues. CDR1 is LNHDA and CDR2 is SQIVND in the germline V gene (reference sequence). V was clipped by 6 bases and J by 4 bases, with 15 bases between them. The CDR3 DNA sequence: TGTGCCAGTAGCAAACGGGAGCTAGGCTATGGCTACACCTTC. Encoded protein: CASSKRELGYGYTF. The full variable domain, in which reference TRBV19 and TRBJ1-2 provide the parts outside the CDR3, is DGGITQSPKYLFRKEGQNVTLSCEQNLNHDAMYWYRQDPGQGLRLIYYSQIVNDFQKGDIAEGYSVSREKKESFPLTVTSAQKNPTAFYLCASSKRELGYGYTFGSGTRLTVV.

The genes are TRBV28 and TRBJ2-1; no clear D. Germline assignment: CDR1 MDHEN and CDR2 SYDVKM. V lost 6 bases and J 3 bases, leaving 3 bases between the germline ends. The length of the CDR3 is 11 residues. The CDR3 bases are TGTGCCAGCAGGCGCTACAATGAGCAGTTCTTC. Translated, it gives CASRRYNEQFF. The variable domain in full, completed from reference TRBV28 and TRBJ2-1, reads DVKVTQSSRYLVKRTGEKVFLECVQDMDHENMFWYRQDPGLGLRLIYFSYDVKMKEKGDIPEGYSVSREKKERFSLILESASTNQTSMYLCASRRYNEQFFGPGTRLTVL.

This clone occurred once. This chain connects TRBV12-3 or TRBV12-4 to TRBJ2-4; 8 bases map to TRBD1. The CDR3 is 13 amino acids. V shed 2 bases and J 7 bases; nucleotides not matched to a gene: 1. CDR3 amino acids: CASSLPGGNIQYF. DNA for the CDR3: TGTGCCAGCAGTTTACCAGGGGGCAACATTCAGTACTTC.

In this sample, this clone turned up a few times. J is TRBJ2-2 and V is TRBV30; 7 nucleotides match TRBD2. Germline CDR1 and CDR2: GTSNPN and SVGIG (reference sequence). The CDR3 is 14 amino acids. The V gene end was trimmed by 1 base and the J gene end by 8 bases; junction bases not matched to a gene: 7. The CDR3 nucleotides are TGTGCCTGGAGTGCCGGGACTAACGCTGGGGAGCTGTTTTTT. It codes for CAWSAGTNAGELFF.

This chain joins TRBV5-8 and TRBJ2-7, with 7 positions matching TRBD1. The CDR3 sequence is 14 residues long. Germline loops: CDR1 SGHTS, CDR2 YDEGEE. V lost 0 bases, J lost 8 bases, and 8 bases stayed unmatched. The CDR3 sequence: CASSLGGQTSKQYF. Written as DNA, the CDR3 is TGTGCCAGCAGCTTGGGGGGACAGACTTCAAAGCAGTACTTC. The full variable domain, its missing parts supplied by reference TRBV5-8 and TRBJ2-7, is EAGVTQSPTHLIKTRGQQATLRCSPISGHTSVYWYQQALGLGLQFLLWYDEGEERNRGNFPPRFSGRQFPNYSSELNVNALELEDSALYLCASSLGGQTSKQYFGPGTRLTVT.

The CDR3 here is CASSITASGPRGGELFF. The CDR3 DNA is TGCGCCAGCAGCATTACCGCGAGCGGACCTCGGGGCGGGGAGCTGTTTTTT. V and J are TRBV5-1 and TRBJ2-2, with D maybe TRBD2 (5 bases). The germline gives CDR1 SGHRS, CDR2 YFSETQ. With 4 bases removed from V and 7 bases from J, the gap between germline ends came to 23 bases. The CDR3 contains 17 residues.